These 26 T cell receptor beta chains came from one sample sequenced in a study of graft-versus-host responses after intestinal transplantation. Libraries were prepared by immunoSEQ multiplex PCR; TCRdb keeps only in-frame clonotypes and omits some of them. The sample has over 80,000 clones; 85% to 95% are singletons. These receptors' antigens are unknown. This specimen consisted of unstimulated CD8+ T cells sorted from spleen or lymph node cells, obtained before transplant. The receptor set was obtained from a human donor who was the organ donor for an intestinal transplant.

The gene calls are TRBV11-1 and TRBJ1-1; D might be TRBD1 (5 bases). There are 15 residues in the CDR3. The germline V gene encodes CDR1 SGHAT and CDR2 FQDESV (reference sequence). Trimming removed 3 bases from V and 2 bases from J, with 13 bases in between. The CDR3 DNA sequence: TGTGCCAGCAGCTTGAGGGGAGGACTTAACACTGAAGCTTTCTTT. This gives the protein CASSLRGGLNTEAFF.

The chain carries TRBV11-2 and TRBJ1-1, with 7 bases matching TRBD1. The CDR3 loop spans 15 amino acids. The germline V gene has CDR1 SGHAT and CDR2 FQNNGV. V trimming: 3 bases; J trimming: 3 bases; junction bases outside the gene matches: 7. In nucleotides, the CDR3 is TGTGCCAGCAGCTTGCCGATCACAGGGGACACTGAAGCTTTCTTT. It codes for CASSLPITGDTEAFF.

The V call is TRBV4-1, the J call TRBJ1-4; the D is unclear. The CDR3 has 14 amino acids. Per the germline V gene, CDR1 is MGHRA and CDR2 is YSYEKL. V was cut by 0 bases and J by 13 bases, with 15 bases left in between. The CDR3: CASSQDHLRGILFF. CDR3 bases: TGCGCCAGCAGCCAAGATCACCTGCGCGGTATACTGTTTTTT.

V gene TRBV11-2 combines with J gene TRBJ1-6, with D hard to call. The CDR3 extends over 18 amino acids. Germline V gene lookup returns CDR1 SGHAT and CDR2 FQNNGV. V lost 3 bases and J lost 0, with 15 bases in between. The CDR3 coding sequence is TGTGCCAGCAGCTTGCCGCCTTTTAGAAGCTCCTATAATTCACCCCTCCACTTT. This gives the protein CASSLPPFRSSYNSPLHF.

The rearrangement uses TRBV18 and TRBJ2-1; 8 nucleotides align to TRBD2. V lost 2 bases and J lost 5; bases outside the gene matches: 8. The CDR3 contains 16 residues. Germline CDR1 and CDR2: KGHSH and LQKENI. Here the CDR3 DNA reads TGTGCCAGCTCACCATTCCCGGGGGGGGCAGACAATGAGCAGTTCTTC. Amino acids: CASSPFPGGADNEQFF.

DNA of the CDR3: TGTGCCTGGGGGGACAGTCTGGTATTCTTC. Protein product: CAWGDSLVFF. The chain has TRBV30 and TRBJ2-1; 7 nucleotides line up with TRBD1. CDR1 and CDR2 (germline): GTSNPN, SVGIG (reference sequence). The CDR3 runs to 10 residues. V lost 5 bases and J lost 16; bases outside the gene matches: 8. Using reference TRBV30 and TRBJ2-1 for the parts outside the CDR3, the full variable domain is SQTIHQWPATLVQPVGSPLSLECTVEGTSNPNLYWYRQAAGRGLQLLFYSVGIGQISSEVPQNLSASRPQDRQFILSSKKLLLSDSGFYLCAWGDSLVFFGPGTRLTVL.

This chain uses TRBV2 with TRBJ1-1, with a possible D match to TRBD1 (6 bases). The germline V gene has CDR1 SNHLY and CDR2 FYNNEI. Trimming took 0 bases from V and 7 from J, leaving 6 bases between them. The CDR3 totals 12 residues. The CDR3 DNA follows: TGTGCCAGCAGTGAAGCGGGACATGAAGCTTTCTTT. The encoded protein is CASSEAGHEAFF.

This chain connects TRBV7-9 to TRBJ2-2, with 11 bases matching TRBD2. Germline CDR1 is SEHNR and CDR2 is FQNEAQ (reference sequence). J lost 2 bases, V lost 6 bases, and 5 bases had no gene match. The CDR3 runs to 16 residues. CDR3 protein: CASRGGLAGNTGELFF. CDR3 nucleotides: TGTGCCAGCAGGGGCGGACTAGCGGGTAACACCGGGGAGCTGTTTTTT.

The rearrangement joins TRBV7-2 to TRBJ1-2, with D uncertain. Germline assignment: CDR1 SGHTA and CDR2 FQGNSA. V was pared by 1 base and J by 7 bases, with 13 bases between. The CDR3 spans 14 residues. The CDR3: CASSLGAPWSGYTF. In nucleotides, the CDR3 is TGTGCCAGCAGCTTAGGGGCACCCTGGTCTGGCTACACCTTC.

The chain combines TRBV5-4 with TRBJ1-1; 9 positions match TRBD1. The CDR3 loop spans 13 amino acids. The germline V gene encodes CDR1 SGHNT and CDR2 YYREEE (reference sequence). V was pared by 2 bases and J by 7 bases, with 3 bases of the junction left unmatched. The CDR3 loop is CASSFRGQGEAFF. CDR3 DNA: TGTGCCAGCAGCTTCCGGGGACAGGGTGAAGCTTTCTTT.

This rearrangement joins TRBV15 to TRBJ1-2; D uncertain. Germline V gene sequence: CDR1 LNHNV, CDR2 YYDKDF (reference sequence). The V and J ends lost 0 bases and 5 bases respectively, with 10 bases between them. The CDR3 runs 14 residues. CDR3 loop: CATSRELQIYGYTF. The CDR3 coding sequence is TGTGCCACCAGCAGAGAGCTACAGATATATGGCTACACCTTC.

This clone has a single count. This sequence joins TRBV7-9 and TRBJ1-1; perhaps TRBD1 as D (5 bases). CDR3 length: 16 amino acids. V gave up 5 bases and J gave up 5 bases, with 21 bases separating them. The germline V gene encodes CDR1 SEHNR and CDR2 FQNEAQ (reference sequence). This chain's CDR3 is CASSQTDTPRWTEAFF. The DNA of the CDR3 is TGTGCCAGCAGCCAAACGGACACACCCCGGTGGACTGAAGCTTTCTTT.

The rearrangement joins TRBV12-5 to TRBJ2-1; the D gene is possibly TRBD2 (6 bases). Germline-derived CDR1 and CDR2 are LGHNT and FRNRAP. V was clipped by 2 bases and J by 2 bases, with 13 bases between them. There are 16 residues in the CDR3. The CDR3 nucleotides read TGTGCTAGTGGTTTGATGGTTAGCGGAGCCTACAATGAGCAGTTCTTC. This gives the protein CASGLMVSGAYNEQFF.

This chain uses TRBV4-2 with TRBJ1-5; D might be TRBD1 (5 bases). Trimming removed 2 bases at V and 4 bases at J, with 12 bases between. CDR3 length equals 15 residues. The V gene's germline CDR1 is LGHNA and CDR2 YNFKEQ. Here the CDR3 reads CASSQSYRGNQPQHF. The CDR3 bases are TGTGCCAGCAGCCAATCCTACCGGGGGAATCAGCCCCAGCATTTT.

The chain carries TRBV7-9 and TRBJ2-3; TRBD2 agrees at 8 bases. There are 17 residues in the CDR3. The trim removed 1 base at V and 7 bases at J, leaving 13 bases unmatched. Germline CDR1 SEHNR, CDR2 FQNEAQ (reference sequence). Here the CDR3 reads CASSLGFGTRGENTQYF. CDR3 bases: TGTGCCAGCAGCTTAGGGTTCGGGACTAGGGGGGAGAATACGCAGTATTTT.

The chain links TRBV6-6 to TRBJ2-3, with 7 bases fitting TRBD2. The CDR3 totals 13 residues. V was pared by 10 bases and J by 0 bases, with 4 bases of the junction left unmatched. Germline V gives CDR1 MNHNY, CDR2 SVGAGI (reference sequence). CDR3 nucleotides: TGTGCCACGAGCGGGGCTAGCACAGATACGCAGTATTTT. It encodes CATSGASTDTQYF.

This chain's CDR3 is CASSLYSGSAYEQYF. As DNA, the CDR3 is TGTGCCAGCAGTCTATACTCAGGGTCCGCCTACGAGCAGTACTTC. V and J are TRBV28 and TRBJ2-5, with D maybe TRBD1 (5 bases). The DNA end is a closer match to TRBJ2-7, so the J assignment may be wrong. Per germline, CDR1 MDHEN and CDR2 SYDVKM. This CDR3 spans 15 amino acids.

The J gene is TRBJ2-7, the V gene TRBV29-1; D is unresolved. The CDR3 runs to 13 residues. Germline CDR1 reads SQVTM; CDR2 reads ANQGSEA. V was trimmed by 0 bases and J by 2 bases, leaving 8 bases between them. The CDR3 DNA reads TGCAGCGTTGAAGATCTTAGTACCTACGAGCAGTACTTC. Translating it yields CSVEDLSTYEQYF.

This chain connects TRBV5-6 to TRBJ1-5; 7 bases line up with TRBD1. Germline CDR1 SGHDT, CDR2 YYEEEE. The V and J ends lost 2 bases and 3 bases, in that order; junction bases with no gene match: 2. The CDR3 totals 14 residues. CDR3 region: CASSFGTVNQPQHF. In DNA, the CDR3 is TGTGCCAGCAGCTTCGGGACAGTCAATCAGCCCCAGCATTTT.

The V and J genes are TRBV4-3 and TRBJ1-1; 8 bases fit TRBD1. Germline CDR1 reads LGHNA; CDR2 reads YSLEER. The CDR3 runs to 16 residues. V shed 3 bases, J shed 4 bases, and the junction held 10 bases outside the gene matches. The CDR3 DNA sequence: TGCGCCAGCAGCCAGCGAGACAGGGGATGGAGCACTGAAGCTTTCTTT. This sequence encodes CASSQRDRGWSTEAFF.

This clone occurred once. The CDR3 sequence: CASRRTSEADTQYF. In nucleotides, the CDR3 is TGTGCCAGCAGGCGGACTAGCGAGGCAGATACGCAGTATTTT. The chain couples TRBV6-1 to TRBJ2-3, with 9 bases fitting TRBD2. V dropped 6 bases and J dropped 4; count of bases not matched to a gene: 5. Germline V gene sequence: CDR1 MNHNS, CDR2 SASEGT. The CDR3 consists of 14 residues.

The chain recombines TRBV15 with TRBJ1-1; D uncertain. The CDR3 runs 15 residues. Deletions cut 4 bases from V and 3 bases from J, with 15 bases between. Germline lookup yields CDR1 LNHNV and CDR2 YYDKDF (reference sequence). The chain's CDR3 is CATSTTLERDTEAFF. CDR3 nucleotides: TGTGCCACCAGCACTACCTTGGAGCGAGACACTGAAGCTTTCTTT.

V gene TRBV5-8 combines with J gene TRBJ2-7, with D possibly TRBD2 on 6 matching bases. The germline gives CDR1 SGHTS, CDR2 YDEGEE. V was trimmed by 3 bases and J by 5 bases, leaving 9 bases between them. The CDR3 totals 12 residues. The chain's CDR3 is CASSWGGHEQYF. CDR3 sequence (DNA): TGTGCCAGCAGCTGGGGAGGACACGAGCAGTACTTC. Together with reference TRBV5-8 and TRBJ2-7, the CDR3 gives the full variable domain: EAGVTQSPTHLIKTRGQQATLRCSPISGHTSVYWYQQALGLGLQFLLWYDEGEERNRGNFPPRFSGRQFPNYSSELNVNALELEDSALYLCASSWGGHEQYFGPGTRLTVT.

This chain links TRBV19 with TRBJ2-7; 8 bases line up with TRBD2. The CDR3 spans 11 residues. V shed 7 bases and J 6 bases; nucleotides not matched to a gene: 2. Germline CDR1 and CDR2: LNHDA and SQIVND (reference sequence). The CDR3 region is CASTRGGEQYF. The CDR3 DNA sequence: TGTGCCAGTACCCGGGGGGGCGAGCAGTACTTC. Supplemented by reference TRBV19 and TRBJ2-7, the full variable domain reads DGGITQSPKYLFRKEGQNVTLSCEQNLNHDAMYWYRQDPGQGLRLIYYSQIVNDFQKGDIAEGYSVSREKKESFPLTVTSAQKNPTAFYLCASTRGGEQYFGPGTRLTVT.

V is TRBV27 and J is TRBJ2-7; 8 bases align to TRBD1. Losses at the gene ends were 0 bases for V and 5 bases for J; bases not matched to a gene: 6. Germline lookup yields CDR1 MNHEY and CDR2 SMNVEV (reference sequence). The CDR3 runs 15 residues. The CDR3 sequence: CASSLSWTGRHEQYF. The CDR3 nucleotides are TGTGCCAGCAGTTTATCTTGGACAGGGAGACACGAGCAGTACTTC.

The V and J genes are TRBV2 and TRBJ2-7, with a weak D call TRBD2 (6 bases). Germline V gives CDR1 SNHLY, CDR2 FYNNEI. The CDR3 has 17 residues. V was pared by 4 bases and J by 6 bases, with 25 bases between. The CDR3 protein is CASSARIGPGNGGEQYF. The CDR3 DNA sequence: TGTGCCAGCAGTGCTCGAATAGGGCCGGGGAACGGGGGCGAGCAGTACTTC.